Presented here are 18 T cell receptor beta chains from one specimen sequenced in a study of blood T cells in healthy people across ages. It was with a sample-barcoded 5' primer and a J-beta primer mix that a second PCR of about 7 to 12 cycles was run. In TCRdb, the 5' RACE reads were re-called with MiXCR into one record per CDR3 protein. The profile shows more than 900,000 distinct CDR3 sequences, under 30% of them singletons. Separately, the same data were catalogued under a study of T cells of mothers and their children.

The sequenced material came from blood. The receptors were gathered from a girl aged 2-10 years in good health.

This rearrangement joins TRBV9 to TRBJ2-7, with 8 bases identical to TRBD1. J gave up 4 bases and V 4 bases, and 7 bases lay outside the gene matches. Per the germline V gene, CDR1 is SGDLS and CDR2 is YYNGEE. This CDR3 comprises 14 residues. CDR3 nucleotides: TGTGCCAGCAGCTTTGGACAGGGCCTATACGAGCAGTACTTC. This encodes CASSFGQGLYEQYF.

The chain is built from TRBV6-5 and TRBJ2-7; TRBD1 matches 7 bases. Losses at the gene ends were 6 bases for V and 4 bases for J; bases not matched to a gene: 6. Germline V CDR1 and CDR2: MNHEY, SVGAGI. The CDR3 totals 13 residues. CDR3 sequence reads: CASRRGQNYEQYF. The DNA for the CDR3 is TGTGCCAGCAGACGGGGACAGAATTACGAGCAGTACTTC.

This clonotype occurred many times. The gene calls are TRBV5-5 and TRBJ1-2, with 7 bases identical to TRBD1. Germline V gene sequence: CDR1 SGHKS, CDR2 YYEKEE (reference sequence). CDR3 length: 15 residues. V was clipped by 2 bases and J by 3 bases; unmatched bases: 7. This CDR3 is CASSLLTGNYYGYTF. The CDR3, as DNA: TGTGCCAGCAGCTTATTGACAGGGAACTACTATGGCTACACCTTC.

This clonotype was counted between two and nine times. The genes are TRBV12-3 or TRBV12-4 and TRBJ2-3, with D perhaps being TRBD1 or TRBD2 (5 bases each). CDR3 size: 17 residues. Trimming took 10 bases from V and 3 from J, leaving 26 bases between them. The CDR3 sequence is CATLMAPAGAGTDTQYF. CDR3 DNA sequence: TGTGCCACCCTAATGGCCCCCGCCGGGGCAGGAACAGATACGCAGTATTTT.

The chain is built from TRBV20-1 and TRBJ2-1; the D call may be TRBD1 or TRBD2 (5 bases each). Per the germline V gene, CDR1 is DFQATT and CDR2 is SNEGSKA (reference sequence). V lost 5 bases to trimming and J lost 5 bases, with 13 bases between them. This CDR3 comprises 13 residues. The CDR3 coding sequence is TGCAGTGCTCCCGGGGCTGCAAACAATGAGCAGTTCTTC. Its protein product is CSAPGAANNEQFF.

The CDR3 region is CASSSISSAGRQWEQFF. CDR3 bases: TGTGCCAGCAGTTCGATTTCCTCTGCGGGGAGGCAATGGGAGCAGTTCTTC. This sequence joins TRBV28 and TRBJ2-1, with D maybe TRBD2 (6 bases). The V gene lost 4 bases and the J gene lost 10 bases, with 26 bases spanning the gap. This CDR3 comprises 17 residues. Germline V lookup: CDR1 MDHEN, CDR2 SYDVKM.

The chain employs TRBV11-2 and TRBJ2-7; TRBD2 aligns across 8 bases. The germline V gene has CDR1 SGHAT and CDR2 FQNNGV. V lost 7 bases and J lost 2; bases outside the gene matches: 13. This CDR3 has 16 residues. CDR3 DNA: TGTGCCAGCACCCGGAGGGGAAGCGGGGGTACCTACGAGCAGTACTTC. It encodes CASTRRGSGGTYEQYF.

CDR3 protein: CASSFLAGGQETGELFF. Written as DNA, the CDR3 is TGTGCCAGCAGTTTTCTAGCGGGAGGGCAAGAAACCGGGGAGCTGTTTTTT. This chain joins TRBV12-3 or TRBV12-4 and TRBJ2-2, with 12 bases identical to TRBD2. The CDR3 contains 17 residues. The V gene end was trimmed by 3 bases and the J gene end by 5 bases; junction bases not matched to a gene: 7.

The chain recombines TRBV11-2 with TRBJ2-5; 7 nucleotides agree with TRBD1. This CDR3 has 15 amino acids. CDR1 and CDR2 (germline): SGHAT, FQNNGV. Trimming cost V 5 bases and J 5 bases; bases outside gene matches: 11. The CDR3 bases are TGTGCCAGCAGCCACCAGACAGGGTACTCCGAGACCCAGTACTTC. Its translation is CASSHQTGYSETQYF. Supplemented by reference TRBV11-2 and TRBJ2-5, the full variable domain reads EAGVAQSPRYKIIEKRQSVAFWCNPISGHATLYWYQQILGQGPKLLIQFQNNGVVDDSQLPKDRFSAERLKGVDSTLKIQPAKLEDSAVYLCASSHQTGYSETQYFGPGTRLLVL.

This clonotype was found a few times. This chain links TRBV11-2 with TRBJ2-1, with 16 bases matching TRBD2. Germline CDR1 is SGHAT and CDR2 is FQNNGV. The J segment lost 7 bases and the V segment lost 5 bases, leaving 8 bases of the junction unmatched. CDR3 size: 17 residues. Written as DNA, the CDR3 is TGTGCCAGCAGCGTGGGACTAGCGGGAGGGCCTAGGAATGAGCAGTTCTTC. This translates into CASSVGLAGGPRNEQFF. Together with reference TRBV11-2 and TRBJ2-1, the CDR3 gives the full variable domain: EAGVAQSPRYKIIEKRQSVAFWCNPISGHATLYWYQQILGQGPKLLIQFQNNGVVDDSQLPKDRFSAERLKGVDSTLKIQPAKLEDSAVYLCASSVGLAGGPRNEQFFGPGTRLTVL.

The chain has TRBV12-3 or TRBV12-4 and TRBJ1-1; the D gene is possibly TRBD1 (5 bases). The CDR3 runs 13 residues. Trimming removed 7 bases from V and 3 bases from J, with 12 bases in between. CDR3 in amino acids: CASTLGEDTEAFF. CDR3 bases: TGTGCCAGCACCTTGGGGGAGGACACTGAAGCTTTCTTT.

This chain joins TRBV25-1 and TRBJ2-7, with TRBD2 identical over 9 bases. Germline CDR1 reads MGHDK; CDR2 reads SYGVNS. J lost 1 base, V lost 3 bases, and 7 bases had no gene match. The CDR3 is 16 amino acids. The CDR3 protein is CASSDFSGSLSYEQYF. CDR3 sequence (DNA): TGTGCCAGCAGTGACTTTAGCGGGAGTTTATCCTACGAGCAGTACTTC.

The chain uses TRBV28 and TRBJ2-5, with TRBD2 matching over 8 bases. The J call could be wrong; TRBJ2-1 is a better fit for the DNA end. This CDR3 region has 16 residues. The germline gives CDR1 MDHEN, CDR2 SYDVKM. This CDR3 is CASSLKLTGGIGEQFF. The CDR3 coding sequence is TGTGCCAGCAGTTTAAAGTTAACGGGAGGGATAGGTGAGCAGTTCTTC.

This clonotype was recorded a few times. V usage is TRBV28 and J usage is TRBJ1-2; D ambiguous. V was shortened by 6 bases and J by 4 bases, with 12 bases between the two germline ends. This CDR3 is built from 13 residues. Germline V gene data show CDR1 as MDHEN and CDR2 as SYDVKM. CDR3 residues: CASSLRRTYGYTF. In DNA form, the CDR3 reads TGTGCCAGCAGCTTAAGACGGACCTATGGCTACACCTTC.

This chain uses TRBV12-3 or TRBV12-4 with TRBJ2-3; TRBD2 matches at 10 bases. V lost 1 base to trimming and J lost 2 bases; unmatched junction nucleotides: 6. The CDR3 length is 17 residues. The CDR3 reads CASSLVPTSGYTDTQYF. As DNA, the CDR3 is TGTGCCAGCAGTTTAGTTCCGACTAGCGGGTACACAGATACGCAGTATTTT.

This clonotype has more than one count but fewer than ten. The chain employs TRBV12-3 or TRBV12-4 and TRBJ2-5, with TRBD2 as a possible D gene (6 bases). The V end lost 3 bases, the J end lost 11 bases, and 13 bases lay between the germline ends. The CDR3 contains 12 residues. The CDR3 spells CASSFWAGLQYF. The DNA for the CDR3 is TGTGCCAGCAGTTTTTGGGCGGGGCTGCAGTACTTC.

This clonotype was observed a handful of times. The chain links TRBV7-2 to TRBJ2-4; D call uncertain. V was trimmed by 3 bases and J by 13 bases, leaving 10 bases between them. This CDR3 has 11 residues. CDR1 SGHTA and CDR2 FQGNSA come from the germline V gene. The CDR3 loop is CASSFTNSQYF. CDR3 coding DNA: TGTGCCAGCAGCTTCACGAACTCCCAGTACTTC.

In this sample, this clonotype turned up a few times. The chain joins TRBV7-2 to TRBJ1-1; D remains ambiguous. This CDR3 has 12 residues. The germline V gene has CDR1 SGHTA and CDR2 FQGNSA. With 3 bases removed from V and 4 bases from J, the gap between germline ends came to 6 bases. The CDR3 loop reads CASSFVTTEAFF. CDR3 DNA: TGTGCCAGCAGCTTCGTTACCACTGAAGCTTTCTTT.